The clone carrying this T cell receptor (beta chain) was counted many times. Its antigen is not identified. The data originate from a study of T cells in Graves' hyperthyroidism and ophthalmopathy. About the research overall: Peripheral blood draws took place at initial diagnosis, ahead of any treatment. Whole-study results and caveats: Most thyroid clonotypes with frequency above 0.001 were detected in blood. Stable hyperthyroidism was separated from ophthalmopathy by a model based on 13 V-J features.

Reasons for excluding patients were uncontrolled infection, other autoimmune disease, pregnancy or lactation. The CDR3 has 15 residues. Germline V gives CDR1 SGHTA, CDR2 FQGTGA. With 5 bases removed from V and 2 bases from J, the gap between germline ends came to 14 bases. Researchers amplified the TCR beta CDR3 regions from RNA transcripts. The HTBI set primed first-round TCR CDR3 RT-PCR. TCRdb reprocessed the multiplex PCR reads with MiXCR, giving one entry per CDR3 protein. Of 650,000 to 750,000 distinct CDR3 sequences in the sample, approximately 14% are singletons; the top ten hold about 9.4%. The chain carries TRBV7-3 and TRBJ2-3; a possible D gene is TRBD2 (6 bases). Specimen: blood. The TCR was taken from a woman between 18 and 29 years old with Graves' hyperthyroidism. The CDR3 protein is CASSPQGLLTDTQYF. CDR3 nucleotides: TGTGCCAGCAGCCCCCAGGGACTTCTCACAGATACGCAGTATTTT.